Sequencing of this T cell receptor (beta chain) was carried out in a study of early T cells in non-severe SARS-CoV-2 infection. Overall study: Bulk RNA from unsorted whole blood was sequenced; chains were unpaired.

This clonotype was detected many times. There are 13 residues in the CDR3. The V end was cut by 3 bases, the J end by 5 bases, with 13 bases between. The germline gives CDR1 GTSNPN, CDR2 SVGIG (reference sequence). TCRdb processed the 5' RACE reads anew with MiXCR; each CDR3 protein has one entry. Counted here are 40,000 to 55,000 distinct CDR3 sequences, more than 6.5% occurring once; the ten biggest clones make up 5.8%. This clonotype was sampled from an adult who was a healthcare worker with PCR-confirmed SARS-CoV-2 infection or an uninfected control (not recorded which). The genes are TRBV30 and TRBJ1-1; D is perhaps TRBD1 (5 bases). Sequencing used whole blood. The CDR3 region is CAWSGGGWTEAFF. The CDR3 nucleotides read TGTGCCTGGAGCGGGGGAGGGTGGACTGAAGCTTTCTTT.